This is a list of T cell receptor beta chains from one sample in a study of cytomegalovirus exposure and HLA in healthy donors. The table came from immunoSEQ multiplex PCR; TCRdb's copy has only in-frame clones and leaves some out. The sample carries 130,000 to 150,000 clones, about 86% recorded once. Sequencing input: PBMCs. These receptor sequences come from a man in his forties in good health and CMV-seropositive. Both conserved end residues are part of each CDR3. A D gene is named only where the DNA matches it firmly. Expanded clones get a size class; other rows say once, few or many, or leave the size out.

d_call | j_call | v_call | clone_size | cdr3_aa | cdr3_nt
. | TRBJ2-1 | TRBV4-1 | . | CASSQERGGREQFF | TGCGCCAGCAGCCAAGAACGAGGAGGTCGGGAGCAGTTCTTC
TRBD1 | TRBJ2-5 | TRBV9 | few | CASSVAGTGETQYF | TGTGCCAGCAGCGTAGCCGGGACAGGGGAGACCCAGTACTTC
. | TRBJ2-1 | TRBV11-2 | . | CASREIEGVFEQFF | TGTGCCAGCAGGGAAATCGAAGGGGTCTTCGAGCAGTTCTTC
. | TRBJ2-1 | TRBV5-1 | . | CASSSDRSSYNEQFF | TGCGCCAGCAGCTCAGACAGGTCCTCCTACAATGAGCAGTTCTTC
TRBD1 | TRBJ1-2 | TRBV13 | . | CASSSGTGGYYGYTF | TGTGCCAGCAGCTCCGGGACAGGGGGATACTATGGCTACACCTTC
TRBD1 | TRBJ1-2 | TRBV30 | . | CAWSPDRGYGYTF | TGTGCCTGGAGTCCTGACAGGGGTTATGGCTACACCTTC
TRBD1 | TRBJ1-1 | TRBV10-2 | once | CASSRTGTFEAFF | TGCGCCAGCAGTCGGACAGGAACTTTTGAAGCTTTCTTT
TRBD1 | TRBJ2-7 | TRBV7-9 | . | CASSALGQGGEQYF | TGTGCCAGCAGCGCCTTGGGACAGGGAGGCGAGCAGTACTTC
. | TRBJ2-7 | TRBV6-1 | . | CASSDLGRFDEQYF | TGTGCCAGCAGTGACTTAGGCAGGTTCGACGAGCAGTACTTC
TRBD1 | TRBJ2-7 | TRBV10-3 | . | CAISARGQGPYEQYF | TGTGCCATCAGTGCCCGGGGACAGGGGCCCTACGAGCAGTACTTC
TRBD2 | TRBJ2-1 | TRBV9 | . | CASSVGLGLAGGYNEQFF | TGTGCCAGCAGCGTAGGACTGGGACTAGCGGGGGGATACAATGAGCAGTTCTTC
TRBD2 | TRBJ2-7 | TRBV7-3 | . | CASSFLAGGPYEQYF | TGTGCCAGCAGCTTCCTCGCGGGAGGGCCCTACGAGCAGTACTTC
. | TRBJ2-7 | TRBV5-4 | . | CASSTGEVYEQYF | TGTGCCAGCAGCACCGGGGAGGTCTACGAGCAGTACTTC
. | TRBJ1-1 | TRBV7-9 | . | CASSRPGTPRDTEAFF | TGTGCCAGCAGCCGCCCGGGAACCCCGAGGGACACTGAAGCTTTCTTT
. | TRBJ2-5 | TRBV4-3 | . | CASSRAHARETQYF | TGCGCCAGCAGCCGCGCCCATGCCCGGGAGACCCAGTACTTC
TRBD1 | TRBJ1-2 | TRBV2 | . | CASSEADGTGIFSDYGYTF | TGTGCCAGCAGTGAAGCGGACGGGACAGGGATCTTTTCCGACTATGGCTACACCTTC
TRBD2 | TRBJ2-1 | TRBV5-1 | few | CASAFTSDSYNEQFF | TGCGCCAGCGCCTTCACTAGCGACTCCTACAATGAGCAGTTCTTC
TRBD1 | TRBJ2-5 | TRBV30 | . | CAWTQGAGETQYF | TGTGCCTGGACTCAGGGGGCCGGCGAGACCCAGTACTTC
. | TRBJ1-1 | TRBV10-1 | once | CASSEFTIGTTGSTEAFF | TGCGCCAGCAGTGAGTTCACCATCGGAACCACAGGGTCCACTGAAGCTTTCTTT
. | TRBJ2-7 | TRBV30 | . | CAWSVQFYEQYF | TGTGCCTGGAGTGTACAGTTCTACGAGCAGTACTTC
TRBD1 | TRBJ1-2 | TRBV5-1 | . | CASSANGAGGGYTF | TGCGCCAGCAGCGCCAATGGGGCAGGGGGTGGCTACACCTTC
. | TRBJ2-1 | TRBV10-3 | . | CAIKGVTYNEQFF | TGTGCCATCAAGGGGGTCACCTACAATGAGCAGTTCTTC
TRBD1 | TRBJ1-5 | TRBV7-9 | . | CASSSTGGGFGNQPQHF | TGTGCCAGCAGTTCCACAGGGGGCGGTTTTGGCAATCAGCCCCAGCATTTT
TRBD1 | TRBJ1-1 | TRBV7-9 | . | CASSTNRDRARWNTEAFF | TGTGCCAGCAGCACAAACCGGGACAGGGCCAGGTGGAACACTGAAGCTTTCTTT
TRBD2 | TRBJ2-5 | TRBV11-3 | . | CARIGGSDDQYF | TGTGCCAGGATCGGGGGGTCAGACGACCAGTACTTC
TRBD1 | TRBJ1-2 | TRBV29-1 | . | CSIRTGGSYGYTF | TGCAGCATACGGACAGGGGGCTCCTATGGCTACACCTTC
. | TRBJ2-7 | TRBV9 | . | CASSVGLVGEQYF | TGTGCCAGCAGCGTAGGACTAGTGGGTGAGCAGTACTTC
. | TRBJ1-3 | TRBV27 | few | CASSLFALVSGNTIYF | TGTGCCAGCAGTTTATTTGCCCTAGTCTCTGGAAACACCATATATTTT
TRBD1 | TRBJ1-2 | TRBV4-1 | . | CASSGPGDRGYYGYTF | TGCGCCAGCAGCGGTCCCGGTGACAGGGGATACTATGGCTACACCTTC
TRBD1 | TRBJ1-1 | TRBV19 | few | CASSVNRGPDTEAFF | TGTGCCAGTAGTGTAAACAGGGGGCCCGACACTGAAGCTTTCTTT
. | TRBJ1-3 | TRBV6-5 | . | CASSLRRESFGSTIYF | TGTGCCAGCAGTTTGCGGAGGGAGAGCTTCGGAAGCACCATATATTTT
. | TRBJ2-2 | TRBV7-3 | . | CASSRYSGELFF | TGTGCCAGCAGTCGATACTCCGGGGAGCTGTTTTTT
. | TRBJ2-5 | TRBV7-9 | . | CASSFGRAGTQETQYF | TGTGCCAGCAGCTTCGGTAGGGCGGGGACCCAAGAGACCCAGTACTTC
. | TRBJ2-1 | TRBV27 | once | CASSPQDGTYNEQFF | TGTGCCAGCAGTCCCCAGGACGGGACCTACAATGAGCAGTTCTTC
TRBD2 | TRBJ2-2 | TRBV9 | . | CASSVVSGTRGTGELFF | TGTGCCAGCAGCGTCGTCTCCGGGACTAGAGGCACCGGGGAGCTGTTTTTT
TRBD1 | TRBJ2-1 | TRBV7-2 | once | CASSLGTGAWNEQFF | TGTGCCAGCAGCCTGGGGACAGGGGCATGGAATGAGCAGTTCTTC
. | TRBJ2-1 | TRBV5-6 | few | CASSFPRGHSYNEQFF | TGTGCCAGCAGCTTCCCTCGGGGACACTCCTACAATGAGCAGTTCTTC
TRBD1 | TRBJ1-6 | TRBV6-4 | . | CASSRDSKNSPLHF | TGTGCCAGCAGCCGGGACAGCAAAAATTCACCCCTCCACTTT
. | TRBJ1-5 | TRBV2 | . | CASSPRGAQVLNQPQHF | TGTGCCAGCAGTCCTCGGGGAGCGCAGGTTCTCAATCAGCCCCAGCATTTT
. | TRBJ1-4 | TRBV18 | . | CASSRGSINEKLFF | TGTGCCAGCTCAAGGGGATCGATAAACGAAAAACTGTTTTTT
. | TRBJ1-1 | TRBV5-1 | . | CASSLDSLTEAFF | TGCGCCAGCAGCTTGGACAGTCTCACTGAAGCTTTCTTT
. | TRBJ2-3 | TRBV7-9 | once | CASSLGAVSQYF | TGTGCCAGCAGCTTAGGAGCGGTATCGCAGTATTTT
TRBD1 | TRBJ2-4 | TRBV5-1 | . | CASSLEGDRVARVQYF | TGCGCCAGCAGCTTGGAGGGGGACAGGGTTGCCCGAGTTCAGTACTTC
. | TRBJ2-7 | TRBV12-5 | . | CASGLDSIYEQYF | TGTGCTAGTGGTTTGGACAGTATCTACGAGCAGTACTTC
TRBD2 | TRBJ2-5 | TRBV9 | . | CASSPETSRVETQYF | TGTGCCAGCAGCCCAGAGACTAGCCGGGTGGAGACCCAGTACTTC
. | TRBJ1-5 | TRBV13 | . | CASSLGGGDFSNQPQHF | TGTGCCAGCAGCCTCGGTGGGGGGGACTTTAGCAATCAGCCCCAGCATTTT
. | TRBJ2-5 | TRBV5-1 | . | CASSLFQGGETQYF | TGCGCCAGCAGCTTGTTCCAGGGAGGAGAGACCCAGTACTTC